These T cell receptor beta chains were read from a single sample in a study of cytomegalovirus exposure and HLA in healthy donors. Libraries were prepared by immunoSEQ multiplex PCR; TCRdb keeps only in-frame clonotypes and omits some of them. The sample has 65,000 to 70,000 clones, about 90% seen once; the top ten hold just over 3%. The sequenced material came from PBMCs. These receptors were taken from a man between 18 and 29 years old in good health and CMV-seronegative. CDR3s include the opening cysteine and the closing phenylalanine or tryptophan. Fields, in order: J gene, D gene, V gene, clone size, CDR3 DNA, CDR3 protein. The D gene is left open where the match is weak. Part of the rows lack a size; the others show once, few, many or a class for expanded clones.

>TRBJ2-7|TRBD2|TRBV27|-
TGTGCCAGCAGTTTTTCCCCTCTAGCTAGCGGGAGATACTACGAGCAGTACTTC
CASSFSPLASGRYYEQYF
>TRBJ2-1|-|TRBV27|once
TGTGCCAGCAGTTCCTCCCGGGACTCCTACAATGAGCAGTTCTTC
CASSSSRDSYNEQFF
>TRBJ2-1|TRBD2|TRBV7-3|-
TGTGCCAGCAGTGTAGCGGGGGGAGGCCTAGAGCCCCCTTACAATGAGCAGTTCTTC
CASSVAGGGLEPPYNEQFF
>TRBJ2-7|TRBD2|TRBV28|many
TGTGCCAGCAAGACTAGCGGGCAGTCCTACGAGCAGTACTTC
CASKTSGQSYEQYF
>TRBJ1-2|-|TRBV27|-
TGTGCCAGCAGTGACAGGTTTGGGGGCTACACCTTC
CASSDRFGGYTF
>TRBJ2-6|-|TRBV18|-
TGTGCCAGCTCCCCAACGGAGGGCCCTAGCTCTGGGGCCAACGTCCTGACTTTC
CASSPTEGPSSGANVLTF
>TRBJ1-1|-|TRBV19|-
TGTGCCAGTATGGACAGCTTAACGGGGAGCACTGAAGCTTTCTTT
CASMDSLTGSTEAFF
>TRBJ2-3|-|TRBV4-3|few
TGCGCCAGCAGCCTAGAATCGCGCAGCACAGATACGCAGTATTTT
CASSLESRSTDTQYF
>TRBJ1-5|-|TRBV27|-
TGTGCCAGCAGCCCGGTCGGCAGGGCATCTACTAGCAATCAGCCCCAGCATTTT
CASSPVGRASTSNQPQHF
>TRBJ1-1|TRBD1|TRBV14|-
TGTGCCAGCAGCTACAGGGGTGTGGACGCTGAAGCTTTCTTT
CASSYRGVDAEAFF
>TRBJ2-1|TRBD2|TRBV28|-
TGTGCCAGCCGCGCGGGAGTGAATGAGCAGTTCTTC
CASRAGVNEQFF
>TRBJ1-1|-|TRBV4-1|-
TGCGCCAGCAGCCAAGATTGGACAGCCGAGACTGAAGCTTTCTTT
CASSQDWTAETEAFF
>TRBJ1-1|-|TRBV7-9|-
TGTGCCAGCAGCTTAGGGGCGGGAGAAGCTTTCTTT
CASSLGAGEAFF
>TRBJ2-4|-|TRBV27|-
TGTGCCAGCAGTGGACAGAGTCTAGCCAAAAACATTCAGTACTTC
CASSGQSLAKNIQYF
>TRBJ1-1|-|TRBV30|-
TGTGCCTGGAGTGTAGCGAAGGAGACTGAAGCTTTCTTT
CAWSVAKETEAFF
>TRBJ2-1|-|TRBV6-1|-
TGTGCCAGCAGTGACCGGGAGCTTACTGAGCAGTTCTTC
CASSDRELTEQFF
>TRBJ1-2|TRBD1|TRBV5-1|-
TGCGCCAGCAGTTCCTTACAGGGGCTAAACTATGGCTACACCTTC
CASSSLQGLNYGYTF
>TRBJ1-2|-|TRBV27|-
TGTGCCAGCAGTTTATCGCCGACAGCCTATGGCTACACCTTC
CASSLSPTAYGYTF
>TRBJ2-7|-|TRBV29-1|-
TGCAGCGTTCGGTTCCCGGGACACGTATCCTACGAGCAGTACTTC
CSVRFPGHVSYEQYF